This T cell receptor (beta chain) was observed in a study of blood T cell repertoires in COVID-19. Study details: Donors in the United States, Italy and Spain gave samples during acute or convalescent COVID-19. From T cells, B-cell-depleted T cells, or PBMCs came the material, which was cDNA or gDNA.

In this sample, this clone turned up once. This CDR3 has 17 amino acids. Germline-derived CDR1 and CDR2 are SEHNR and FQNEAQ (reference sequence). V lost 1 base and J lost 3, with 18 bases in between. Original methodology: Reference gene primer amplification yielded estimated nucleated cell counts. Method: immunoSEQ multiplex PCR; TCRdb's copy keeps in-frame clones and lacks some. The V and J calls and clone size come from that table; D and trimming were worked out from the DNA. Of about 47,000 clones listed, roughly 69% are singletons. Specimen: peripheral blood. This TCR was sampled from an older man with acute or convalescent COVID-19. This chain joins TRBV7-9 and TRBJ1-1; D is unclear. The CDR3 nucleotides are TGTGCCAGCAGCTTAGGTGGCCGACACCATCGGCACACTGAAGCTTTCTTT. Protein sequence: CASSLGGRHHRHTEAFF.